What follows are 3 T cell receptor beta chains derived from one specimen sequenced in a study of shared clonotypes between healthy human individuals. Measured with immunoSEQ multiplex PCR; TCRdb has only the in-frame clones, and not every one. The sample yields 2,500,000 or so clones, around 90% seen once. Sequencing was performed on naive CD4+ T cells from PBMCs. Subset: CD45RA+ positively selected. The origin of the receptors is a man younger than 30 in good health. Some clones in this sample may be carry-over from other donors' samples.

A note on this clone: Mismatch with germline at one junction end may stem from a read error. This chain connects TRBV28 to TRBJ2-5; D is perhaps TRBD1 (6 bases). This CDR3 is built from 14 residues. Germline V CDR1 and CDR2: MDHEN, SYDVKM. The CDR3 here is CASRPTGTPSRVNF. The CDR3 DNA reads as TGTGCCAGCAGGCCTACCGGGACACCCAGTCGGGTTAACTTC.

The rearrangement uses TRBV9 and TRBJ2-1; D unclear. The CDR3 totals 15 residues. Germline V gene sequence: CDR1 SGDLS, CDR2 YYNGEE. Trimming stripped 3 bases from V and 0 bases from J, with 10 bases between. The CDR3 protein is CASSAGRRSYNEQFF. The CDR3 coding sequence is TGTGCCAGCAGCGCAGGACGACGCTCCTACAATGAGCAGTTCTTC.

J is TRBJ1-2 and V is TRBV7-2; 10 nucleotides align to TRBD1. The CDR3 extends over 13 amino acids. The germline V gene encodes CDR1 SGHTA and CDR2 FQGNSA. V was clipped by 3 bases and J by 6 bases; unmatched bases: 1. Here the CDR3 DNA reads TGTGCCAGCAGCTTGGGACAGGGGCATGGCTACACCTTC. It specifies CASSLGQGHGYTF.